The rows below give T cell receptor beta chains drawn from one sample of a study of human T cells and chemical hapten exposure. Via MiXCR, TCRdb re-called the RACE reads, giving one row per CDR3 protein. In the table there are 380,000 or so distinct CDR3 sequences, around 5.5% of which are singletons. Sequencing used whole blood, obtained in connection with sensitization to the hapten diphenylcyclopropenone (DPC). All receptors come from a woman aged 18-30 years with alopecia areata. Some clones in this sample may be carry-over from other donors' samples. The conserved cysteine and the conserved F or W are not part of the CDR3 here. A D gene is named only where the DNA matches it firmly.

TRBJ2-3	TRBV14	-	ASSPPGYRVGTQY
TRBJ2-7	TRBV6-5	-	ASSLQGGEQY
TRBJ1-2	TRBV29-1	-	SATPGHTLSGYT
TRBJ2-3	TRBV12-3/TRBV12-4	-	ASSPPGTVYMDTQY
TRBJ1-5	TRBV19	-	ASTRDSSNQPQH
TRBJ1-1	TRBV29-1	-	SVDSRVPEAF
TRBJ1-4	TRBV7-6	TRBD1	ASGRNRGIEKLF
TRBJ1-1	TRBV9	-	ASSVDSGSEAF
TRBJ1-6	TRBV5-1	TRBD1	ASSRDREDSPLH
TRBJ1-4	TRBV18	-	ASSPPENEKLF
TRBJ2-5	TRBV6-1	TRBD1	ASSEIHLGTGSQETQY
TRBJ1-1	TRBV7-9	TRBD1	ASSTRDREDEAF
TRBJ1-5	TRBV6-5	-	ASKAGGGQPQH
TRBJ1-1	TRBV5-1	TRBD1	ASSRTGGNTEAF
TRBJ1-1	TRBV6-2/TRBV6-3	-	ASSLLERNTEAF